This TCR beta chain stems from a study of T cell responses to AZD1222 COVID-19 vaccine. Per germline, CDR1 SGHTA and CDR2 FQGNSA. Trimming left V 5 bases short and J 11 bases short, with 18 bases between. This CDR3 comprises 13 residues. Sequencing was performed with immunoSEQ multiplex PCR; in TCRdb, only in-frame clones are kept and a portion is missing. Here the sample spans almost 65,000 clones, 84% being singletons. The source is an adult in good health. The V gene is TRBV7-2, the J gene TRBJ1-1, with no clear D. The specimen was peripheral blood, collected on day 0 of AZD1222 vaccination. CDR3 in amino acids: CASSPGVPAWAFF. DNA of the CDR3: TGTGCCAGCAGCCCCGGGGTCCCCGCGTGGGCTTTCTTT.